This entry lists 25 T cell receptor beta chains sequenced from one sample in a study of blood T cells in healthy people across ages (dated by TCRdb to about 2015). Libraries were constructed by 5' RACE. The sequencer was an Illumina HiSeq 2500. The second PCR ran for about 6 to 11 cycles and used a J-beta primer mix along with a sample-barcoded 5' primer. TCRdb reanalyzed the raw reads on its own, using fastp at Q25 for trimming and MiXCR for clone calling, and kept in-frame beta chains. Rows matching on CDR3 protein sequence are summarized as one entry with the most common DNA and genes. In all, the sample holds approximately 490,000 distinct CDR3 sequences, and under 30% of those were seen once. The ten largest clonotypes hold around 10% of the sample. This sample was shared with a second study, whose subject was T cells of mothers and their children.

Sequencing was done on a sample of blood. The receptors were gathered from a boy aged 5-17 years in good health.

The gene calls are TRBV5-6 and TRBJ1-2, with a weak D call TRBD1 (6 bases). Trimming shortened V by 1 base and J by 7 bases, and 14 bases separated the two germline ends. This CDR3 is 14 amino acids long. Germline assignment: CDR1 SGHDT and CDR2 YYEEEE. In DNA form, the CDR3 reads TGTGCCAGCAGCTTGCCGGGACACGACTGTGGCTACACCTTC. This encodes CASSLPGHDCGYTF. The variable domain in full, completed from reference TRBV5-6 and TRBJ1-2, reads DAGVTQSPTHLIKTRGQQVTLRCSPKSGHDTVSWYQQALGQGPQFIFQYYEEEERQRGNFPDRFSGHQFPNYSSELNVNALLLGDSALYLCASSLPGHDCGYTFGSGTRLTVV.

DNA of the CDR3: TGTGCCAGCAGCCAAAGGACAGGGGGCAATGAGCAGTTCTTC. This translates into CASSQRTGGNEQFF. This sequence joins TRBV21-1 and TRBJ2-1; the D call TRBD1 from the table was never checked on the DNA. TRBV21-1 is a pseudogene. The CDR3 consists of 14 residues.

This clonotype was seen only a few times. V and J are TRBV4-3 and TRBJ2-5; 14 bases agree with TRBD2. CDR1 and CDR2 (germline): LGHNA, YSLEER. The CDR3 is 16 residues long. Unmatched junction bases numbered 5, after V lost 3 bases and J lost 5 bases. The CDR3 region has the DNA TGCGCCAGCAGCCAGGGACTAGCGGGAGATCGCGAGACCCAGTACTTC. It specifies CASSQGLAGDRETQYF.

This clonotype appeared many times. V gene TRBV4-1 combines with J gene TRBJ1-4; no clear D. This CDR3 region has 12 residues. Deletions cut 2 bases from V and 11 bases from J, with 9 bases between. Germline V lookup: CDR1 MGHRA, CDR2 YSYEKL. The CDR3 DNA sequence: TGCGCCAGCAGCCAACTCGGATACAAACTGTTTTTT. Its protein product is CASSQLGYKLFF.

This clonotype was seen a handful of times. The rearrangement links TRBV7-8 to TRBJ1-3; TRBD1 matches 8 bases. V lost 8 bases and J lost 5; bases outside the gene matches: 8. The CDR3 sequence is 14 residues long. Germline V gene lookup returns CDR1 SGHVS and CDR2 FQNEAQ. The CDR3 DNA is TGTGCCAGCTCCAGGACAGGGTCGAGAAACACCATATATTTT. Translated: CASSRTGSRNTIYF.

This clonotype was observed a few times. The J gene is TRBJ2-7, the V gene TRBV28, with D hard to call. The germline V gene encodes CDR1 MDHEN and CDR2 SYDVKM. Trimming took 6 bases from V and 3 from J, leaving 9 bases between them. The CDR3 runs 12 residues. The CDR3 DNA reads as TGTGCCAGCAGGAGCTGGGACTACGAGCAGTACTTC. It specifies CASRSWDYEQYF.

The chain carries TRBV10-3 and TRBJ2-1, with 8 bases matching TRBD1. Trimming removed 4 bases from V and 8 bases from J; junction bases left unmatched: 1. Germline V gives CDR1 ENHRY, CDR2 SYGVKD. The CDR3 has 12 amino acids. In nucleotides, the CDR3 is TGTGCCATCAGTGTACAGGGGGATGAGCAGTTCTTC. Residues: CAISVQGDEQFF.

This chain links TRBV20-1 with TRBJ2-7, with D possibly matching TRBD2 (6 bases). The V end was cut by 2 bases, the J end by 2 bases, with 10 bases between. Germline loops: CDR1 DFQATT, CDR2 SNEGSKA (reference sequence). The CDR3 contains 13 residues. CDR3 amino acids: CSARPSAAYEQYF. CDR3 nucleotides: TGCAGTGCTAGACCTAGCGCGGCCTACGAGCAGTACTTC.

This clonotype was observed a handful of times. CDR3 in amino acids: CSRKTGKGADEQYF. CDR3 coding DNA: TGCAGCCGCAAGACAGGGAAGGGGGCTGACGAGCAGTACTTC. The chain uses TRBV20-1 and TRBJ2-7, with 7 bases matching TRBD1. From germline, CDR1 is DFQATT and CDR2 SNEGSKA (reference sequence). The CDR3 is 14 amino acids.

Concerning this clonotype: One junction end does not reproduce the germline sequence, and a read error may be involved. The chain has TRBV7-2 and TRBJ1-1; no clear D gene. The CDR3 runs to 15 residues. Germline CDR1 and CDR2: SGHTA and FQGNSA. This chain's CDR3 is CASSLVGPWNTEAFF. In DNA form, the CDR3 reads TGTGCCAGCAGTTTAGTCGGGCCTTGGAACACTGAAGCTTTCTTT.

The rearrangement links TRBV5-5 to TRBJ2-7; D is uncertain. V was cut by 1 base and J by 1 base, with 12 bases left in between. The CDR3 has 15 amino acids. Germline V gene lookup returns CDR1 SGHKS and CDR2 YYEKEE (reference sequence). As DNA, the CDR3 is TGTGCCAGCAGCTTGAGCCTCCTTGGGTCCTACGAGCAGTACTTC. This translates into CASSLSLLGSYEQYF. The full variable domain, rest sourced from reference TRBV5-5 and TRBJ2-7, is DAGVTQSPTHLIKTRGQQVTLRCSPISGHKSVSWYQQVLGQGPQFIFQYYEKEERGRGNFPDRFSARQFPNYSSELNVNALLLGDSALYLCASSLSLLGSYEQYFGPGTRLTVT.

This clonotype was picked up many times. This chain joins TRBV4-3 and TRBJ1-1, with no clear D. CDR3 length equals 17 residues. The ends were cut back, 0 bases at V and 1 base at J, with 15 bases in the middle. Germline V gives CDR1 LGHNA, CDR2 YSLEER. The CDR3 coding sequence is TGCGCCAGCAGCCAAGATGTTTTGGGCAGATCGAACACTGAAGCTTTCTTT. Protein: CASSQDVLGRSNTEAFF.

V is TRBV29-1 and J is TRBJ2-5; 11 bases match TRBD2. The CDR3 length is 13 residues. Germline CDR1 is SQVTM and CDR2 is ANQGSEA. Trimming took 6 bases from V and 3 from J; bases not matched to a gene: 3. The CDR3 DNA is TGCAGCGTCAAGACTAGCGGGAAAGAGACCCAGTACTTC. Translated: CSVKTSGKETQYF. Filled out from reference TRBV29-1 and TRBJ2-5, the complete variable domain reads SAVISQKPSRDICQRGTSLTIQCQVDSQVTMMFWYRQQPGQSLTLIATANQGSEATYESGFVIDKFPISRPNLTFSTLTVSNMSPEDSSIYLCSVKTSGKETQYFGPGTRLLVL.

The chain has TRBV19 and TRBJ1-3; no clear D. Germline CDR1 reads LNHDA; CDR2 reads SQIVND (reference sequence). The CDR3 consists of 15 residues. Trimming took 8 bases from V and 4 from J, leaving 18 bases between them. CDR3 protein: CASLSSNSPGNTIYF. CDR3 nucleotides: TGTGCCAGTCTTTCCAGTAATTCCCCCGGAAACACCATATATTTT.

This clonotype was seen a few times. This chain uses TRBV4-3 with TRBJ1-2, with a weak D call TRBD1 (5 bases). Trimming removed 2 bases from V and 4 bases from J, with 17 bases in between. This CDR3 is built from 16 residues. The germline V gene has CDR1 LGHNA and CDR2 YSLEER. CDR3 in amino acids: CASSQSSIPDSYGYTF. Here the CDR3 DNA reads TGCGCCAGCAGCCAATCCTCTATTCCAGACAGCTATGGCTACACCTTC.

The chain has TRBV9 and TRBJ2-1; TRBD1 matches 9 bases. V lost 0 bases and J lost 5; bases outside the gene matches: 3. This CDR3 is built from 15 residues. Germline V CDR1 and CDR2: SGDLS, YYNGEE. In nucleotides, the CDR3 is TGTGCCAGCAGCGTAGAAGGGACAGGGAACAATGAGCAGTTCTTC. Protein product: CASSVEGTGNNEQFF.

The chain links TRBV5-1 to TRBJ2-5; no clear D gene. Trimming cost V 5 bases and J 0 bases, with 11 bases left between them. The CDR3 is 14 amino acids. Per the germline V gene, CDR1 is SGHRS and CDR2 is YFSETQ. The CDR3 DNA reads TGCGCCAGCAGTGACGGACGGTACCAAGAGACCCAGTACTTC. This codes for CASSDGRYQETQYF.

This clonotype has just a few counts. In DNA form, the CDR3 reads TGCGCCAGCAGCTTGGTCGGGGGACTAGCGGCCTACGAGCAGTACTTC. This codes for CASSLVGGLAAYEQYF. The chain is built from TRBV5-1 and TRBJ2-7; 11 bases map to TRBD2. Looked up from germline, CDR1 is SGHRS and CDR2 is YFSETQ. Germline trimming cut 0 bases from V and 2 bases from J; bases unmatched to any gene: 4. The CDR3 contains 16 residues.

In DNA, the CDR3 is TGTGCCAGCAGTTTAGGACAGGGGGGGTTTTTCATTCAGTACTTC. Its protein is CASSLGQGGFFIQYF. The chain joins TRBV28 to TRBJ2-4; TRBD1 aligns across 10 bases. Losses at the gene ends were 2 bases for V and 9 bases for J; bases not matched to a gene: 7. This CDR3 comprises 15 residues. Germline CDR1 and CDR2: MDHEN and SYDVKM.

This sequence joins TRBV5-1 and TRBJ2-1; TRBD2 matches 9 bases. CDR1 and CDR2 (germline): SGHRS, YFSETQ. The CDR3 runs 15 residues. Trimming took 6 bases from V and 5 from J; bases not matched to a gene: 9. In DNA form, the CDR3 reads TGCGCCAGCACCTATGCCGGGACTAGCAACAATGAGCAGTTCTTC. Translation gives CASTYAGTSNNEQFF.

Only a few counts were recorded for this clonotype. The chain combines TRBV28 with TRBJ2-7, with D tentatively TRBD1 (6 bases). Looked up from germline, CDR1 is MDHEN and CDR2 is SYDVKM. The CDR3 runs to 15 residues. With 3 bases removed from V and 0 bases from J, the gap between germline ends came to 12 bases. CDR3 nucleotide sequence: TGTGCCAGCAGTTTCAGGGGTTCCTCCTCCTACGAGCAGTACTTC. Translation gives CASSFRGSSSYEQYF.

The chain has TRBV29-1 and TRBJ2-3; TRBD2 agrees at 9 bases. Germline CDR1 reads SQVTM; CDR2 reads ANQGSEA. The CDR3 spans 18 residues. V lost 0 bases to trimming and J lost 0 bases; unmatched junction nucleotides: 10. CDR3 coding DNA: TGCAGCGTTGAAGAGCCCCTCGCGGGAGGGCCTAGCACAGATACGCAGTATTTT. Encoded protein: CSVEEPLAGGPSTDTQYF.

A few counts support this clonotype. The CDR3 coding sequence is TGTGCCAGCAGTTACACCCCGGGACTAGCGGGAGGGCTTGGCTCCTACGAGCAGTACTTC. It specifies CASSYTPGLAGGLGSYEQYF. This sequence joins TRBV6-5 and TRBJ2-7; 16 nucleotides align to TRBD2. Germline lookup yields CDR1 MNHEY and CDR2 SVGAGI. The J segment lost 0 bases and the V segment lost 2 bases, leaving 10 bases of the junction unmatched. This CDR3 is 20 amino acids long.

The gene calls are TRBV27 and TRBJ2-5, with D possibly matching TRBD1 (6 bases). Germline V gene data show CDR1 as MNHEY and CDR2 as SMNVEV (reference sequence). V lost 5 bases to trimming and J lost 7 bases, with 14 bases between them. The CDR3 covers 13 residues. The CDR3, as DNA: TGTGCCAGCAGTAAAAGAGACAGGAGGACCCAGTACTTC. Protein sequence: CASSKRDRRTQYF.

This rearrangement joins TRBV7-2 to TRBJ2-6, with D possibly TRBD2 on 5 matching bases. Trimming took off 5 bases at V and 1 base at J, with 12 bases between the two ends. This CDR3 is built from 16 residues. Germline CDR1 is SGHTA and CDR2 is FQGNSA. CDR3 loop: CASSPGSGSGANVLTF. DNA of the CDR3: TGTGCCAGCAGCCCGGGGTCGGGGTCTGGGGCCAACGTCCTGACTTTC.